Listed here are 25 T cell receptor beta chains from one sample, sequenced in a study of post-analysis software for immune sequencing data. Unique molecular identifiers were present in the TCR beta cDNA libraries. Each CDR3 protein gets one entry after TCRdb re-called the PCR reads with MiXCR. The sample has some 800,000 distinct CDR3 sequences; under 60% are singletons. Overall study findings and caveats: TRBV5-6, TRBV5-1 and TRBV20-1 were among several TRBV segments more frequent in patients than controls.

These receptors have no known antigen. Sequenced sample: blood. Receptors originate from a girl under 18 with multiple sclerosis.

This clonotype is a singleton in its sample. This rearrangement joins TRBV27 to TRBJ1-2, with 8 bases matching TRBD1. In germline, CDR1 is MNHEY, CDR2 SMNVEV (reference sequence). The CDR3 sequence is 15 residues long. The V segment lost 5 bases and the J segment 4 bases; nucleotides outside the gene matches: 9. The CDR3 coding sequence is TGTGCCAGCAGTGGCTCAGGGGGCGCTCCCTATGGCTACACCTTC. It specifies CASSGSGGAPYGYTF.

This clonotype turned up a few times. The J gene is TRBJ2-7, the V gene TRBV20-1; 12 bases match TRBD2. The CDR3 loop spans 13 amino acids. Germline V lookup: CDR1 DFQATT, CDR2 SNEGSKA (reference sequence). Trimming cost V 7 bases and J 3 bases; bases outside gene matches: 4. The CDR3 sequence is CSVPTSGSYEQYF. DNA of the CDR3: TGCAGTGTTCCGACTAGCGGGAGCTACGAGCAGTACTTC.

The rearrangement joins TRBV14 to TRBJ2-5; 15 nucleotides align to TRBD2. The CDR3 extends over 16 amino acids. The germline V gene has CDR1 SGHDN and CDR2 FVKESK. Trimming removed 4 bases from V and 5 bases from J; junction bases left unmatched: 5. CDR3 loop: CASSRLGLAGGETQYF. For the CDR3, the DNA is TGTGCCAGCAGCCGACTCGGACTAGCGGGAGGGGAGACCCAGTACTTC.

The V and J genes are TRBV7-9 and TRBJ1-2; 9 bases fit TRBD1. The J segment lost 0 bases and the V segment lost 3 bases, leaving 5 bases of the junction unmatched. Germline V CDR1 and CDR2: SEHNR, FQNEAQ (reference sequence). The CDR3 is 16 residues long. The CDR3 sequence: CASSLGTGSTNYGYTF. CDR3 nucleotide sequence: TGTGCCAGCAGCTTGGGGACAGGGAGTACTAACTATGGCTACACCTTC.

The genes are TRBV3-1 and TRBJ1-2; 11 nucleotides line up with TRBD1. The CDR3 runs 17 residues. J gave up 1 base and V 1 base, and 5 bases lay outside the gene matches. CDR1 LGHDT and CDR2 YNNKEL come from the germline V gene (reference sequence). CDR3 region: CASSQVGQGARNYGYTF. For the CDR3, the DNA is TGTGCCAGCAGCCAAGTCGGACAGGGGGCGCGTAACTATGGCTACACCTTC.

This clonotype was seen a handful of times. The chain recombines TRBV25-1 with TRBJ1-2, with D tentatively TRBD1 (5 bases). CDR3 length equals 17 residues. The V gene's germline CDR1 is MGHDK and CDR2 SYGVNS. The V gene lost 0 bases and the J gene lost 8 bases, with 22 bases spanning the gap. CDR3 sequence (DNA): TGTGCCAGCAGTGAATATTTCGCCCCCTCCCCAGGGTGGGGCTACACCTTC. Protein sequence: CASSEYFAPSPGWGYTF.

The CDR3: CASSVAGGQGSFNEQFF. The DNA for the CDR3 is TGTGCCAGCAGCGTTGCCGGAGGGCAGGGCAGCTTCAATGAGCAGTTCTTC. V usage is TRBV9 and J usage is TRBJ2-1; weak D call: TRBD2 (6 bases). Germline V lookup: CDR1 SGDLS, CDR2 YYNGEE. V was shortened by 2 bases and J by 6 bases, with 21 bases between the two germline ends. The CDR3 loop spans 17 amino acids.

The rearrangement uses TRBV6-5 and TRBJ1-1; no definite D call. Germline CDR1 and CDR2: MNHEY and SVGAGI. With 4 bases removed from V and 0 bases from J, the gap between germline ends came to 12 bases. This CDR3 contains 15 residues. The CDR3: CASSCAVEVNTEAFF. CDR3 DNA: TGTGCCAGCAGTTGTGCGGTCGAGGTGAACACTGAAGCTTTCTTT.

This clonotype appeared many times. This chain joins TRBV5-1 and TRBJ2-3; TRBD1 matches 9 bases. Germline V gene data show CDR1 as SGHRS and CDR2 as YFSETQ. V gave up 7 bases and J gave up 5 bases; unmatched junction bases: 2. The CDR3 loop spans 12 amino acids. The CDR3 sequence: CASGTGLDTQYF. DNA of the CDR3: TGCGCCAGCGGGACAGGGTTAGATACGCAGTATTTT.

The chain uses TRBV11-2 and TRBJ1-4; D unclear. The germline CDR1 and CDR2 sequences are SGHAT and FQNNGV. The length of the CDR3 is 17 residues. Trimming cost V 5 bases and J 10 bases, with 26 bases left between them. CDR3 sequence (DNA): TGTGCCAGCAGCCTCCGCGAGGCGGGTCGATATTCTGGAAAACTGTTTTTT. Protein sequence: CASSLREAGRYSGKLFF. Full variable domain (rest looked up from reference TRBV11-2 and TRBJ1-4): EAGVAQSPRYKIIEKRQSVAFWCNPISGHATLYWYQQILGQGPKLLIQFQNNGVVDDSQLPKDRFSAERLKGVDSTLKIQPAKLEDSAVYLCASSLREAGRYSGKLFFGSGTQLSVL.

J is TRBJ2-1 and V is TRBV20-1, with D perhaps TRBD2 (6 bases). Trimming left V 5 bases short and J 4 bases short, with 9 bases between. CDR3 size: 12 residues. The germline V gene encodes CDR1 DFQATT and CDR2 SNEGSKA (reference sequence). CDR3 residues: CSAGGLYNEQFF. For the CDR3, the DNA is TGCAGTGCTGGCGGACTATACAATGAGCAGTTCTTC.

Only a few counts were recorded for this clonotype. This chain joins TRBV5-1 and TRBJ1-4, with a tentative D call TRBD1 (6 bases). Trimming cost V 5 bases and J 4 bases, with 9 bases left between them. Per germline, CDR1 SGHRS and CDR2 YFSETQ. The CDR3 covers 13 residues. CDR3 sequence reads: CASRDSDNEKLFF. Written as DNA, the CDR3 is TGCGCCAGCAGGGACAGTGATAATGAAAAACTGTTTTTT.

J is TRBJ2-1 and V is TRBV9, with D unresolved. Trimming took 0 bases from V and 10 from J, leaving 8 bases between them. CDR1 SGDLS and CDR2 YYNGEE come from the germline V gene. This CDR3 has 12 residues. CDR3 in DNA: TGTGCCAGCAGCGTAGGCCGCTCCGAGCAGTTCTTC. This codes for CASSVGRSEQFF.

The rearrangement joins TRBV6-1 to TRBJ2-5, with D tentatively TRBD2 (5 bases). Near its end, the DNA agrees better with TRBJ2-7, so the J call may be wrong. The CDR3 spans 17 residues. In germline, CDR1 is MNHNS, CDR2 SASEGT. The CDR3 reads CASSEDGRDSKLYEQYF. CDR3 nucleotides: TGTGCCAGCAGTGAGGATGGACGGGATTCGAAACTCTACGAGCAGTACTTC.

As regards this clonotype: A read error may be the cause here, since a much bigger clone is one base away. This chain links TRBV29-1 with TRBJ2-7; D ambiguous. Trimming cost V 6 bases and J 0 bases, with 12 bases left between them. CDR3 size: 13 residues. Germline V gene data show CDR1 as SQVTM and CDR2 as ANQGSEA. CDR3 bases: TGCAGCGTGAATGGGATTGCCTCCTACGAGCAGTACTTC. The encoded protein is CSVNGIASYEQYF.

The rearrangement joins TRBV12-3 or TRBV12-4 to TRBJ2-4; 12 bases fit TRBD2. The end of the DNA fits TRBJ2-7 better, so the J call may be wrong. The CDR3 extends over 15 amino acids. The CDR3 loop is CASSARLAGEHEQYF. CDR3 DNA: TGTGCCAGCAGTGCCCGACTAGCGGGAGAACACGAGCAGTACTTC.

Only a few counts were recorded for this clonotype. The chain joins TRBV7-2 to TRBJ2-7; maybe TRBD2 (5 bases). Germline values: CDR1 SGHTA, CDR2 FQGNSA. V lost 1 base, J lost 0 bases, and 10 bases lay in between. The CDR3 sequence is 15 residues long. CDR3 loop: CASSLVTGLSYEQYF. The CDR3 DNA reads as TGTGCCAGCAGCTTAGTGACCGGACTCTCCTACGAGCAGTACTTC.

This clonotype was seen a few times. The chain combines TRBV28 with TRBJ1-1; TRBD1 might be the D (5 bases). CDR3 length equals 14 residues. CDR1 and CDR2 (germline): MDHEN, SYDVKM. Trimming took off 2 bases at V and 5 bases at J, with 12 bases between the two ends. The CDR3 DNA follows: TGTGCCAGCAGTTTAACCGCAGGGAATACTGAAGCTTTCTTT. The encoded protein is CASSLTAGNTEAFF.

The V call is TRBV12-5, the J call TRBJ2-1; 9 nucleotides agree with TRBD2. Germline V gene sequence: CDR1 LGHNT, CDR2 FRNRAP. CDR3 length: 15 residues. J lost 4 bases, V lost 5 bases, and 6 bases had no gene match. The CDR3 is CASGPTSGRYNEQFF. The CDR3 nucleotides are TGTGCTAGTGGTCCAACTAGCGGGCGTTACAATGAGCAGTTCTTC.

This sequence joins TRBV12-5 and TRBJ1-2, with D unclear. This CDR3 comprises 13 residues. Germline lookup yields CDR1 LGHNT and CDR2 FRNRAP. The germline V and J ends were trimmed by 2 bases and 6 bases, with 10 bases remaining between them. The CDR3 DNA sequence: TGTGCTAGTGGTTTGAATCCGATCGATGGCTACACCTTC. Protein product: CASGLNPIDGYTF.

The V call is TRBV5-1, the J call TRBJ2-7, with 9 bases matching TRBD2. The CDR3 is made up of 16 amino acids. Unmatched junction bases numbered 12, after V lost 4 bases and J lost 4 bases. Per the germline V gene, CDR1 is SGHRS and CDR2 is YFSETQ. CDR3 DNA: TGCGCCAGCAGCCTGGTTCTTAGCGGGAGTATGTACGAGCAGTACTTC. It yields the protein CASSLVLSGSMYEQYF. Variable domain in full (rest from reference TRBV5-1 and TRBJ2-7): KAGVTQTPRYLIKTRGQQVTLSCSPISGHRSVSWYQQTPGQGLQFLFEYFSETQRNKGNFPGRFSGRQFSNSRSEMNVSTLELGDSALYLCASSLVLSGSMYEQYFGPGTRLTVT.

In this sample, this clonotype turned up once. The rearrangement uses TRBV10-3 and TRBJ2-5; TRBD2 might be the D (6 bases). The V gene's germline CDR1 is ENHRY and CDR2 SYGVKD. Between the trimmed V and J ends, which lost 0 bases and 1 base, there was a span of 15 bases. The CDR3 loop spans 17 amino acids. The CDR3 nucleotides read TGTGCCATCAGTGAGTCGATAAGGGGAGGAATCCAAGAGACCCAGTACTTC. Translated, it gives CAISESIRGGIQETQYF.

V is TRBV7-2 and J is TRBJ1-1; D gene uncertain. The ends were cut back, 3 bases at V and 3 bases at J, with 14 bases in the middle. The CDR3 runs 15 residues. CDR1 is SGHTA, CDR2 FQGNSA, per germline. Here the CDR3 DNA reads TGTGCCAGCAGCTTGGACCCTGGGCATGACACTGAAGCTTTCTTT. Protein sequence: CASSLDPGHDTEAFF.

Regarding this clonotype: A much larger clone is a single base away; this may be a read error. The V call is TRBV11-3, the J call TRBJ2-4; D is undetermined. The DNA end is more similar to TRBJ2-5, so the J call may be wrong. The germline CDR1 and CDR2 sequences are SGHNT and YENEEA. CDR3 length: 12 residues. Here the CDR3 reads CASSSRHETQYF. CDR3 nucleotide sequence: TGTGCCAGCAGCTCAAGGCACGAGACCCAGTACTTC.

The rearrangement joins TRBV4-2 to TRBJ1-1; TRBD1 aligns across 8 bases. The CDR3 sequence is 15 residues long. Trimming cost V 2 bases and J 3 bases; bases outside gene matches: 5. The germline V gene encodes CDR1 LGHNA and CDR2 YNFKEQ. This CDR3 is CASSQLGQADTEAFF. DNA of the CDR3: TGTGCCAGCAGCCAATTGGGACAGGCGGACACTGAAGCTTTCTTT.